This T cell receptor (beta chain) was recorded in a study of T cell changes during pregnancy in multiple sclerosis. Data came from immunoSEQ multiplex PCR; TCRdb stores just in-frame clones and leaves some out. This sample has tens of thousands of clones, with around 88% found just once. The receptor was isolated from a female donor in good health, enrolled as a control in a pregnancy study. The material was CD4+ T cells from peripheral blood mononuclear cells, obtained in the first trimester of pregnancy.

CDR3 protein: CASSARGEYNEQFF. The CDR3 coding sequence is TGTGCCAGTAGTGCCCGGGGTGAGTACAATGAGCAGTTCTTC. The chain is built from TRBV19 and TRBJ2-1, with D possibly being TRBD2 (5 bases). Germline-derived CDR1 and CDR2 are LNHDA and SQIVND (reference sequence). Trimming left V 5 bases short and J 4 bases short, with 12 bases between. This CDR3 comprises 14 residues.